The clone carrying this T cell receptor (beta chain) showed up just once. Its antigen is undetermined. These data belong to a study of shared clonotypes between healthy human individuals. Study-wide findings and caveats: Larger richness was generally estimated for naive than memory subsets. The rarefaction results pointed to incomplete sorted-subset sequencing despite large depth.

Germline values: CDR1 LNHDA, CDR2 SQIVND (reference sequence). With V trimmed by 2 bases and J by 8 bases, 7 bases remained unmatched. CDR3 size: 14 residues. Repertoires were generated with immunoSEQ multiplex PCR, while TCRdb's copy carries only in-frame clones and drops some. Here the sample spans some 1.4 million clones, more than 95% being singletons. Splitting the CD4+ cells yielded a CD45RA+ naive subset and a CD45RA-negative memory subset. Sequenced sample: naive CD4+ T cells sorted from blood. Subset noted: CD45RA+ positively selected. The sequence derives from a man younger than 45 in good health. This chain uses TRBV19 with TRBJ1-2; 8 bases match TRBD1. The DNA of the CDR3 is TGTGCCAGTAGTATACAGGGGGCGCCGTCAGGCTACACCTTC. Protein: CASSIQGAPSGYTF.